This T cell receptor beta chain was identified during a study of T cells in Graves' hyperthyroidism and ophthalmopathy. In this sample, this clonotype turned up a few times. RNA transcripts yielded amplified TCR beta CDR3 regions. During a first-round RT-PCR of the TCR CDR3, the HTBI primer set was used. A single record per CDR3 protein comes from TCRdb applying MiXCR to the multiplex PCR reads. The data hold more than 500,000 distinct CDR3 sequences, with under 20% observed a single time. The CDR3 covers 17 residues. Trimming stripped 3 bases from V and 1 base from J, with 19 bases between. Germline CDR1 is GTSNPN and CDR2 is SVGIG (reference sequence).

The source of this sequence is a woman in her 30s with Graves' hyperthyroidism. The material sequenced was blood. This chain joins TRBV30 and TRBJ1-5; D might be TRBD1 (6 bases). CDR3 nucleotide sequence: TGTGCCTGGAGAGTGGGGGGCGGCGGGAGGAGCAATCAGCCCCAGCATTTT. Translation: CAWRVGGGGRSNQPQHF.